This T cell receptor beta chain was captured in a study of identical twins. This CDR3 region has 11 residues. Per germline, CDR1 DFQATT and CDR2 SNEGSKA (reference sequence). Trimming cost V 6 bases and J 3 bases, with 9 bases left between them. TCRdb processed the 5' RACE reads anew with MiXCR; each CDR3 protein has one entry. The table has approximately 500,000 distinct CDR3 sequences, 24% seen once. In addition, the sample was reused for a study of T cells expressing NK-cell markers.

The clonotype originates from a woman between 18 and 29 years old in good health. The sequencing sample was made of CD4+ T cells sorted from blood. The rearrangement links TRBV20-1 to TRBJ2-7; unclear D gene. CDR3 coding DNA: TGCAGTGCCCTGACAAGCTACGAGCAGTACTTC. Protein product: CSALTSYEQYF.